These T cell receptor beta chains were read from a single sample in a study of lymphopenia after photon versus proton radiotherapy. The assay was immunoSEQ multiplex PCR, and TCRdb's table has in-frame clones only and misses some. The repertoire has about 65,000 clones, approximately 87% of them found once; the top ten carry less than 14%. The source material was peripheral blood, sampled from a patient treated with proton-based radiotherapy. Receptor source: an elderly man with esophageal cancer. Each CDR3 is given with its conserved first and last residue. D genes are given only for firm matches. The size of a clone is reported for some rows only, either as once, few or many, or as a class for expanded clones.

d_call	v_call	j_call	clone_size	cdr3_aa	cdr3_nt
NA	TRBV10-3	TRBJ2-2	NA	CAIADSTNTGELFF	TGTGCCATTGCTGACAGTACGAACACCGGGGAGCTGTTTTTT
TRBD1	TRBV18	TRBJ1-1	NA	CASSQAGGGAGNTEAFF	TGTGCCAGCTCACAAGCTGGAGGGGGCGCCGGGAACACTGAAGCTTTCTTT
TRBD1	TRBV2	TRBJ2-5	NA	CGTQRGREETQYF	TGTGGTACGCAAAGGGGGCGAGAAGAGACCCAGTACTTC
NA	TRBV30	TRBJ1-1	once	CAWGAVHPKSTEAFF	TGTGCCTGGGGGGCGGTCCACCCGAAGAGCACTGAAGCTTTCTTT
TRBD1	TRBV7-8	TRBJ1-6	NA	CASRPDRAPSNSPLHF	TGTGCCAGCAGACCTGACAGGGCCCCAAGTAATTCACCCCTCCACTTT
NA	TRBV10-3	TRBJ2-7	NA	CAISAGAVSYEQYF	TGTGCCATCAGTGCGGGGGCGGTAAGCTACGAGCAGTACTTC
TRBD1	TRBV2	TRBJ2-7	NA	CASSEQGVGEQYF	TGTGCCAGCAGTGAACAGGGGGTAGGCGAGCAGTACTTC
NA	TRBV6-6	TRBJ1-5	NA	CASRRTVNQPQHF	TGTGCCAGCAGGAGGACGGTAAATCAGCCCCAGCATTTT
NA	TRBV18	TRBJ1-2	NA	CASSPPAVMGYTF	TGTGCCAGCTCACCCCCGGCCGTGATGGGCTACACCTTC
TRBD2	TRBV4-3	TRBJ2-5	once	CASSHGLAGDQETQYF	TGCGCCAGCAGCCATGGACTAGCGGGAGATCAGGAGACCCAGTACTTC
TRBD1	TRBV4-1	TRBJ1-2	NA	CASSQGEQGFYGYTF	TGCGCCAGCAGCCAAGGGGAACAGGGGTTCTATGGCTACACCTTC
NA	TRBV18	TRBJ1-3	NA	CASSSDRGNTIYF	TGTGCCAGCTCAAGTGATCGTGGAAACACCATATATTTT
TRBD1	TRBV5-4	TRBJ2-5	NA	CASSRVLDRGETQYF	TGTGCCAGCAGTCGAGTCCTGGACAGGGGGGAGACCCAGTACTTC
NA	TRBV9	TRBJ2-3	NA	CASSVVGSSTDTQYF	TGTGCCAGCAGCGTAGTGGGGAGCTCCACAGATACGCAGTATTTT
NA	TRBV7-2	TRBJ2-7	NA	CASSFQGKGFEQYF	TGTGCCAGCAGCTTCCAGGGTAAAGGTTTCGAGCAGTACTTC
NA	TRBV11-2	TRBJ1-6	NA	CASRERIEVYNSPLHF	TGTGCCAGCCGGGAAAGAATTGAAGTCTATAATTCACCCCTCCACTTT